The 25 T cell receptor beta chains in this list originate from one sample, sequenced in a study of read filtering for tumor transcriptome and immune sequencing. The library was built from about 400 ng RNA with molecular barcoded adaptors for alpha/delta and beta/gamma chains. TCRdb analysed the reads with MiXCR anew, one entry per CDR3 protein. The data show roughly 5,200 distinct CDR3 sequences, roughly 22% seen once. The sequenced material came from a population of CD138-negative cells sorted from bone marrow. These receptors were collected from a donor at least 40 years old with multiple myeloma.

This clonotype was seen repeatedly, ten times or more. The final CDR3 position lacks the conserved phenylalanine or tryptophan, pointing to a likely read error. The DNA is left out, because the CDR3 cannot be placed on it with certainty; the CDR3 is given as TCRdb lists it. The V call is TRBV13, the J call TRBJ2-5; TRBD1 reflects the table's D call only, with no check against the DNA. 12 amino acids form the CDR3, both terminal residues included. Per germline, CDR1 PRHDT and CDR2 FYEKMQ (reference sequence). CDR3 protein: CASSLGQGARDY.

This clonotype was detected once. The V and J genes are TRBV27 and TRBJ2-7; no reliable D call. CDR1 and CDR2 (germline): MNHEY, SMNVEV (reference sequence). The CDR3 runs to 13 residues. With 3 bases removed from V and 3 bases from J, the gap between germline ends came to 9 bases. In nucleotides, the CDR3 is TGTGCCAGCAGTTTGGATAGCCACTACGAGCAGTACTTC. Encoded protein: CASSLDSHYEQYF.

This clonotype was seen many times. The chain carries TRBV12-3 or TRBV12-4 and TRBJ1-2, with 9 bases matching TRBD1. This CDR3 has 13 amino acids. The ends lost 6 bases at V and 5 bases at J; junction bases unmatched: 4. CDR3 residues: CASSGTGNYGYTF. CDR3 DNA sequence: TGTGCCAGCAGCGGGACAGGGAATTATGGCTACACCTTC.

Judged by abundance, this clonotype is medium-sized (0.01 to 0.1%). The chain carries TRBV20-1 and TRBJ2-7, with 7 bases lining up with TRBD1. CDR3 length: 13 amino acids. J lost 1 base, V lost 6 bases, and 6 bases had no gene match. Germline assignment: CDR1 DFQATT and CDR2 SNEGSKA (reference sequence). CDR3 DNA: TGCAGTGCCTTCCGGGACAGATCCTACGAGCAGTACTTC. It translates to CSAFRDRSYEQYF.

Many counts were recorded for this clonotype. The chain has TRBV3-1 and TRBJ1-5, with a tentative D call TRBD1 (6 bases). Germline CDR1 and CDR2: LGHDT and YNNKEL (reference sequence). This CDR3 comprises 15 residues. V was clipped by 0 bases and J by 7 bases, with 13 bases between them. This chain's CDR3 is CASSQDSGARQPQHF. The CDR3, as DNA: TGTGCCAGCAGCCAAGATTCAGGGGCCCGGCAGCCCCAGCATTTT. The full variable domain, its missing parts supplied by reference TRBV3-1 and TRBJ1-5, is DTAVSQTPKYLVTQMGNDKSIKCEQNLGHDTMYWYKQDSKKFLKIMFSYNNKELIINETVPNRFSPKSPDKAHLNLHINSLELGDSAVYFCASSQDSGARQPQHFGDGTRLSIL.

By share, this clonotype counts as medium-sized. V gene TRBV4-2 combines with J gene TRBJ2-1, with D perhaps TRBD2 (6 bases). This CDR3 is 16 amino acids long. V lost 0 bases to trimming and J lost 0 bases, with 9 bases between them. Per the germline V gene, CDR1 is LGHNA and CDR2 is YNFKEQ. The CDR3 region has the DNA TGTGCCAGCAGCCAAGATGACGGGAGCTCCTACAATGAGCAGTTCTTC. Translation gives CASSQDDGSSYNEQFF.

This clonotype was observed a handful of times. A much larger clonotype is one base distant, so this may be a read error. V and J are TRBV6-2 or TRBV6-3 and TRBJ2-1; possibly TRBD2 for D (5 bases). The CDR3 totals 18 residues. Between the trimmed V and J ends, which lost 6 bases and 5 bases, there was a span of 26 bases. Germline CDR1 MNHEY, CDR2 SVGEGT. The CDR3 region is CASRSSCKGGEPHNEQFF. The CDR3, as DNA: TGTGCCAGCAGGTCCAGCTGTAAAGGTGGGGAGCCGCACAATGAGCAGTTCTTC.

This clonotype was seen many times. A read error is possible here, since a much larger clone lies one base away. The chain uses TRBV14 and TRBJ2-1, with D perhaps matching TRBD2 (5 bases). The CDR3 covers 14 residues. Per germline, CDR1 SGHDN and CDR2 FVKESK. The V end lost 4 bases, the J end lost 8 bases, and 15 bases lay between the germline ends. CDR3 residues: CASSPAGSADEQFF. In DNA, the CDR3 is TGTGCCAGCAGCCCAGCTGGTAGCGCCGATGAGCAGTTCTTC.

This clonotype has at least ten counts. A much bigger clone sits one base away, suggesting this may be a read error. This chain uses TRBV2 with TRBJ1-5; no clear D gene. This CDR3 is 14 amino acids long. Per germline, CDR1 SNHLY and CDR2 FYNNEI. CDR3 in amino acids: CASSLGMLNRPQHF. The CDR3 region has the DNA TGTGCCAGCAGCTTAGGGATGCTGAATCGGCCCCAGCATTTT.

This clonotype counts as medium-sized. The chain joins TRBV20-1 to TRBJ1-5; 8 bases agree with TRBD1. Germline V gene sequence: CDR1 DFQATT, CDR2 SNEGSKA (reference sequence). The CDR3 is made up of 15 amino acids. Trimming at V came to 5 bases and at J to 2 bases, leaving 8 bases not matched to a gene. The CDR3: CSASPGQARNQPQHF. Written as DNA, the CDR3 is TGCAGTGCTTCTCCGGGACAGGCTCGCAATCAGCCCCAGCATTTT.

The V gene is TRBV11-3, the J gene TRBJ2-1, with D possibly TRBD1 on 5 matching bases. The CDR3 has 14 amino acids. The ends were cut back, 6 bases at V and 5 bases at J, with 14 bases in the middle. Germline loops: CDR1 SGHNT, CDR2 YENEEA. The CDR3 nucleotides read TGTGCCAGCAGGAAGGGGCCGGAAGACAATGAGCAGTTCTTC. Protein: CASRKGPEDNEQFF.

This clonotype ranks as medium-sized. This chain uses TRBV5-1 with TRBJ2-5; 11 nucleotides match TRBD2. CDR1 is SGHRS and CDR2 is YFSETQ in the germline V gene. Trimming cost V 4 bases and J 4 bases; bases outside gene matches: 3. The CDR3 has 14 residues. Here the CDR3 DNA reads TGCGCCAGCAGCCTCACTAGCGGGAGAGAGACCCAGTACTTC. Amino acid sequence: CASSLTSGRETQYF.

The chain has TRBV6-2 or TRBV6-3 and TRBJ1-1, with 7 bases fitting TRBD1. Per germline, CDR1 MNHEY and CDR2 SVGEGT. The CDR3 length is 15 residues. The V gene end was trimmed by 6 bases and the J gene end by 7 bases; junction bases not matched to a gene: 14. CDR3: CASSSWNRGPVEAFF. The CDR3 DNA is TGTGCCAGCAGCTCGTGGAACAGGGGCCCAGTTGAAGCTTTCTTT.

This clonotype was counted at least ten times. The V gene is TRBV9, the J gene TRBJ1-2, with 9 bases identical to TRBD1. Per germline, CDR1 SGDLS and CDR2 YYNGEE. The CDR3 is 16 residues long. J was trimmed by 11 bases and V by 0 bases; bases with no gene match: 14. In DNA form, the CDR3 reads TGTGCCAGCAGCGTAGGGTCAACAGGGGGCACAGTAGTATACACCTTC. It translates to CASSVGSTGGTVVYTF.

As to this clonotype: The CDR3 end shows no conserved phenylalanine or tryptophan, and so a read error is likely. J is TRBJ2-3 and V is TRBV7-7; tentatively, D is TRBD2 (6 bases). The CDR3 contains 15 residues. Germline V gene sequence: CDR1 SSHAT, CDR2 FNYEAQ (reference sequence). The CDR3 loop is CASSLEAGSTDTQYL. CDR3 sequence (DNA): TGTGCTAGCAGCTTGGAGGCGGGGAGCACAGATACGCAGTATCTT.

The chain recombines TRBV5-1 with TRBJ2-4, with D unclear. V was shortened by 0 bases and J by 5 bases, with 15 bases between the two germline ends. The length of the CDR3 is 16 residues. Germline CDR1 and CDR2: SGHRS and YFSETQ. CDR3 DNA sequence: TGCGCCAGCAGCTTGGGGGCCGTGGATGTCCAAAACATTCAGTACTTC. Its protein product is CASSLGAVDVQNIQYF.

This clonotype was observed a few times. At one end the junction does not follow the germline gene, possibly because of a read error. CDR3 sequence (DNA): TGTGCCAGCAGCTTGGCGTTCCTACCGAACACTGGAGCTTTCTTT. Translating it yields CASSLAFLPNTGAFF. The genes are TRBV11-3 and TRBJ1-1; the D is unclear. This CDR3 has 15 amino acids. Germline V gene data show CDR1 as SGHNT and CDR2 as YENEEA. Looking up the rest from reference TRBV11-3 and TRBJ1-1 gives the full variable domain: EAGVVQSPRYKIIEKKQPVAFWCNPISGHNTLYWYLQNLGQGPELLIRYENEEAVDDSQLPKDRFSAERLKGVDSTLKIQPAELGDSAVYLCASSLAFLPNTGAFFGQGTRLTVV.

Of note for this clonotype: The junction differs from germline at one of its ends, possibly a read error. The J gene is TRBJ1-1, the V gene TRBV5-1; 9 nucleotides agree with TRBD1. This CDR3 is 15 amino acids long. Germline loops: CDR1 SGHRS, CDR2 YFSETQ. CDR3 protein: CASSPSPGQGDEALF. The CDR3, as DNA: TGCGCCAGCAGCCCCTCTCCGGGACAGGGAGATGAAGCCCTCTTT.

This clonotype is medium-sized (0.01 to 0.1%). The J gene is TRBJ1-2, the V gene TRBV18; D gene uncertain. V was clipped by 4 bases and J by 0 bases, with 9 bases between them. The germline V gene has CDR1 KGHSH and CDR2 LQKENI. This CDR3 has 14 amino acids. This chain's CDR3 is CASSLQKANYGYTF. The CDR3 coding sequence is TGTGCCAGCTCACTCCAAAAAGCTAACTATGGCTACACCTTC.

This clonotype counts as medium-sized. The CDR3 region is CASSLRTVGELFF. The CDR3 DNA is TGTGCCAGCAGCTTGAGGACAGTCGGGGAGCTGTTTTTT. The gene calls are TRBV5-6 and TRBJ2-2, with TRBD1 as a possible D gene (6 bases). The CDR3 has 13 residues. The ends were cut back, 1 base at V and 7 bases at J, with 8 bases in the middle. Germline CDR1 reads SGHDT; CDR2 reads YYEEEE.

V usage is TRBV2 and J usage is TRBJ2-3; TRBD2 is a possible D gene (5 bases). Trimming removed 6 bases at V and 3 bases at J, with 16 bases between. The CDR3 contains 15 residues. CDR1 is SNHLY and CDR2 is FYNNEI in the germline V gene. CDR3 region: CASSQSPWETDTQYF. The CDR3 DNA sequence: TGTGCCAGCAGCCAGTCCCCTTGGGAGACAGATACGCAGTATTTT.

By share, this clonotype counts as medium-sized (0.01 to 0.1%). The chain is built from TRBV10-1 and TRBJ2-3, with no clear D. Germline V lookup: CDR1 WNHNN, CDR2 SYGVQD (reference sequence). This CDR3 is built from 14 residues. Between the trimmed V and J ends, which lost 0 bases and 1 base, there was a span of 5 bases. The CDR3 nucleotides are TGCGCCAGCAGTGAGTCGGACGGCACAGATACGCAGTATTTT. It specifies CASSESDGTDTQYF.

The CDR3 DNA reads as TGTGCCAGCAGATGGGGCGGGAGGGCCTACAATGAGCAGTTCTTC. It specifies CASRWGGRAYNEQFF. V gene TRBV28 combines with J gene TRBJ2-1; TRBD2 aligns across 9 bases. This CDR3 is 15 amino acids long. CDR1 and CDR2 (germline): MDHEN, SYDVKM. The trim removed 6 bases at V and 2 bases at J, leaving 5 bases unmatched.

Judged by abundance, this clonotype is medium-sized. The rearrangement joins TRBV9 to TRBJ2-7; 7 bases are a match to TRBD1. The germline CDR1 and CDR2 sequences are SGDLS and YYNGEE. The CDR3 has 14 amino acids. J lost 0 bases, V lost 5 bases, and 5 bases had no gene match. The CDR3 protein is CASRQGLSSYEQYF. CDR3 nucleotides: TGTGCCAGCAGACAGGGGTTAAGCTCCTACGAGCAGTACTTC.

J is TRBJ2-3 and V is TRBV18, with TRBD2 matching 15 bases. The ends lost 3 bases at V and 4 bases at J; junction bases unmatched: 2. Germline values: CDR1 KGHSH, CDR2 LQKENI. There are 16 residues in the CDR3. CDR3 sequence reads: CASSPGTSGRSDTQYF. For the CDR3, the DNA is TGTGCCAGCTCACCTGGGACTAGCGGGAGGTCAGATACGCAGTATTTT.